This TCR beta chain was sequenced in a study of blood T cell repertoires in COVID-19. Some clones are missing from TCRdb's copy, which holds only in-frame ones; the method was immunoSEQ multiplex PCR. This table holds roughly 120,000 clones, around 86% found once. Trimming left V 6 bases short and J 4 bases short, with 9 bases between. The CDR3 spans 12 residues. Per the germline V gene, CDR1 is WSHSY and CDR2 is SAAADI. The receptor was isolated from a human donor in a cohort sampled during active COVID-19. The sequenced sample was peripheral blood. This chain uses TRBV10-2 with TRBJ1-1; possibly TRBD1 for D (5 bases). CDR3 bases: TGCGCCAGCAGCGACAGTTCCACTGAAGCTTTCTTT. This codes for CASSDSSTEAFF.